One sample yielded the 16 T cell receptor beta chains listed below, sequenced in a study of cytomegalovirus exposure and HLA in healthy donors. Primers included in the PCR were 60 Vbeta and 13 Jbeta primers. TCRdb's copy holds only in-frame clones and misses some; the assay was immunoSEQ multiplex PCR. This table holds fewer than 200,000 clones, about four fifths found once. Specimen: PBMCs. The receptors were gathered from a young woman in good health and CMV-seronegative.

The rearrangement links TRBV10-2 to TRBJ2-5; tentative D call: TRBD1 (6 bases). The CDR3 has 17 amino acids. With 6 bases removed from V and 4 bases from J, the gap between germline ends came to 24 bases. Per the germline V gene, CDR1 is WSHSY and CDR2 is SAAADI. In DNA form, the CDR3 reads TGCGCCAGCAGAGGGGGAGAGGACCTCAGGGGCATAGAGACCCAGTACTTC. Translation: CASRGGEDLRGIETQYF.

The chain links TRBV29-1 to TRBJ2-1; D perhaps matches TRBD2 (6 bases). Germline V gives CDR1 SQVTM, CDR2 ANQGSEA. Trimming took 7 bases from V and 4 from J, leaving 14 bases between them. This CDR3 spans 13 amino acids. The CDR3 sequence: CSAYAGRYNEQFF. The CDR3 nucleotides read TGCAGCGCCTACGCGGGGCGGTACAATGAGCAGTTCTTC.

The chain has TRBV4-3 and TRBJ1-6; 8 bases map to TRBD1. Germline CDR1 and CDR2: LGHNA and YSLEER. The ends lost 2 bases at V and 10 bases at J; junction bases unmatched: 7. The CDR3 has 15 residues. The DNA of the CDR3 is TGCGCCAGCAGCCAAAGGACAGGGCCTGAATCACCCCTCCACTTT. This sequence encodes CASSQRTGPESPLHF.

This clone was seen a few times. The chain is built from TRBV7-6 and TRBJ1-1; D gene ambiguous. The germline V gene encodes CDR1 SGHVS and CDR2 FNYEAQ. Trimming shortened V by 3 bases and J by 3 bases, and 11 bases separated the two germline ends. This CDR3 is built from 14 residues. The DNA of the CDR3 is TGTGCCAGCAGCTTGGAGGCGTGGGACACTGAAGCTTTCTTT. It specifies CASSLEAWDTEAFF.

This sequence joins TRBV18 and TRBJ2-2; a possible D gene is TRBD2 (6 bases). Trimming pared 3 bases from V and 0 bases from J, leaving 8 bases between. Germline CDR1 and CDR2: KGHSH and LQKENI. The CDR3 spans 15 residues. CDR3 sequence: CASSPGLTNTGELFF. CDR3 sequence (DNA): TGTGCCAGCTCACCGGGACTCACGAACACCGGGGAGCTGTTTTTT.

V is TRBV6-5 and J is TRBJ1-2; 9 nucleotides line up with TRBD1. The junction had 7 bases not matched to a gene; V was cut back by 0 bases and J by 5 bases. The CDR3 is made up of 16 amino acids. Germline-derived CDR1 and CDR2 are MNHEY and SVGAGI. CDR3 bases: TGTGCCAGCAGTTACTCGAGAATCGGGACAGGGTATGGCTACACCTTC. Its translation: CASSYSRIGTGYGYTF.

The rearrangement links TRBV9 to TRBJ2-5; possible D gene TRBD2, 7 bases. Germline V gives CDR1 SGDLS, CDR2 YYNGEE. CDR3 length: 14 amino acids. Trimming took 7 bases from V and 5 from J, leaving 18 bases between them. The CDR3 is CASGLGGDKETQYF. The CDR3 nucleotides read TGTGCCAGCGGACTAGGAGGGGACAAGGAGACCCAGTACTTC.

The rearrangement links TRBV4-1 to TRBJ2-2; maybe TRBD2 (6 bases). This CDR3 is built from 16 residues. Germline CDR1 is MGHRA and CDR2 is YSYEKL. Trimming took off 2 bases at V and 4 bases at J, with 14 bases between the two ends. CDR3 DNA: TGCGCCAGCAGCCAAAATGGAGTGGAGGGCACCGGGGAGCTGTTTTTT. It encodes CASSQNGVEGTGELFF.

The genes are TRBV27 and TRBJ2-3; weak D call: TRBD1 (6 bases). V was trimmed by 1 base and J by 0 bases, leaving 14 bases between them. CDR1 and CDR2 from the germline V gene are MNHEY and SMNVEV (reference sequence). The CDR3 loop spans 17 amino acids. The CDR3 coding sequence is TGTGCCAGCAGTTTATTGGGACACCCATCTAGCACAGATACGCAGTATTTT. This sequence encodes CASSLLGHPSSTDTQYF.

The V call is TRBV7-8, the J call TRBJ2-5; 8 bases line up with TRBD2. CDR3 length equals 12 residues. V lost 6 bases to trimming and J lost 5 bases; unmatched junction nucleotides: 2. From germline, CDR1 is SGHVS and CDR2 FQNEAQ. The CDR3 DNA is TGTGCCAGCAGGCGACTAGCGGAGACCCAGTACTTC. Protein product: CASRRLAETQYF. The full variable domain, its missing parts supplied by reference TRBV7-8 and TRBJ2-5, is GAGVSQSPRYKVAKRGQDVALRCDPISGHVSLFWYQQALGQGPEFLTYFQNEAQLDKSGLPSDRFFAERPEGSVSTLKIQRTQQEDSAVYLCASRRLAETQYFGPGTRLLVL.

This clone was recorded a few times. The chain's CDR3 is CASSGQLNTEAFF. In nucleotides, the CDR3 is TGTGCCAGCAGCGGGCAGCTGAACACTGAAGCTTTCTTT. The chain couples TRBV14 to TRBJ1-1; unclear D gene. The CDR3 spans 13 residues. The germline gives CDR1 SGHDN, CDR2 FVKESK. The V end lost 5 bases, the J end lost 0 bases, and 7 bases lay between the germline ends.

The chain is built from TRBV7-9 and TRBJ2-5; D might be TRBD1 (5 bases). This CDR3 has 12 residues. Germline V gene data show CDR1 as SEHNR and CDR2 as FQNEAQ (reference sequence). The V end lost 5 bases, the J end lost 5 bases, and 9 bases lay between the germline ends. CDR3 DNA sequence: TGTGCCAGCAGCAGGGGCCGGGAGACCCAGTACTTC. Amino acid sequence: CASSRGRETQYF.

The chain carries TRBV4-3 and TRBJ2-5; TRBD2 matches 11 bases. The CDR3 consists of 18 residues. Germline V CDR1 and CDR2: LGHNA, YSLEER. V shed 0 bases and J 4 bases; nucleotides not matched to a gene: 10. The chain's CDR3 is CASSQDSPLAGVGETQYF. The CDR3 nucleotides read TGCGCCAGCAGCCAAGATTCCCCACTAGCGGGAGTCGGAGAGACCCAGTACTTC.

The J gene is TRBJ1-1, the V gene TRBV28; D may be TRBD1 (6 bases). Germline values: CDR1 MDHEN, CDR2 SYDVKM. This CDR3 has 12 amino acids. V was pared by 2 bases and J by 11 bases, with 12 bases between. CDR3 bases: TGTGCCAGCAGTTTACAGGGGAAGGAGGCTTTCTTT. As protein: CASSLQGKEAFF.

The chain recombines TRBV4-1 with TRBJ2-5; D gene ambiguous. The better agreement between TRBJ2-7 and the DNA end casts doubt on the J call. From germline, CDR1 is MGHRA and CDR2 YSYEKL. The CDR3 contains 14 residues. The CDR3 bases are TGCGCCAGCAGCCAAGATATTCCTTCCTACGAGCAGTACTTC. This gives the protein CASSQDIPSYEQYF.

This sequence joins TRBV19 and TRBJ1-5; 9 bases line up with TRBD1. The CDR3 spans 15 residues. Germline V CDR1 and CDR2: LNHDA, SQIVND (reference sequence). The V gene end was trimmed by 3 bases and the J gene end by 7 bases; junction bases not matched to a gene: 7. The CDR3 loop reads CASSINRGLRQPQHF. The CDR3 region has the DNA TGTGCCAGTAGTATTAACAGGGGGCTAAGGCAGCCCCAGCATTTT.